This entry lists 5 T cell receptor beta chains sequenced from one sample in a study of T cell repertoires in cytomegalovirus infection. One entry per CDR3 protein, called by TCRdb with MiXCR from the reads. This sample has more than 200,000 distinct CDR3 sequences, with 9.1% found just once. Sequencing was performed on PBMCs. The receptor set was obtained from a human donor in good health (CMV status not recorded). Some clones in this sample may be carry-over from other donors' samples.

This clonotype occurred many times. The rearrangement uses TRBV27 and TRBJ2-2; 10 bases agree with TRBD1. The ends lost 6 bases at V and 5 bases at J; junction bases unmatched: 6. The CDR3 is 15 residues long. From germline, CDR1 is MNHEY and CDR2 SMNVEV (reference sequence). CDR3 nucleotides: TGTGCCAGCAGCTGGGGACAGGGGAGAACCGGGGAGCTGTTTTTT. This encodes CASSWGQGRTGELFF.

This clonotype came up many times. V is TRBV7-2 and J is TRBJ2-5; weak D call: TRBD2 (5 bases). V was pared by 2 bases and J by 4 bases, with 8 bases between. The CDR3 has 13 residues. Germline V gene lookup returns CDR1 SGHTA and CDR2 FQGNSA. CDR3 residues: CASSLLGRETQYF. CDR3 nucleotides: TGTGCCAGCAGCTTACTGGGGAGAGAGACCCAGTACTTC.

This clonotype was found many times. The chain has TRBV7-8 and TRBJ1-1; D ambiguous. Trimming removed 5 bases at V and 8 bases at J, with 12 bases between. The germline V gene encodes CDR1 SGHVS and CDR2 FQNEAQ. The CDR3 contains 12 residues. CDR3 sequence: CASSPTAVEAFF. CDR3 DNA sequence: TGTGCCAGCAGCCCCACGGCAGTCGAAGCTTTCTTT. The complete variable domain, with remaining parts taken from reference TRBV7-8 and TRBJ1-1, reads GAGVSQSPRYKVAKRGQDVALRCDPISGHVSLFWYQQALGQGPEFLTYFQNEAQLDKSGLPSDRFFAERPEGSVSTLKIQRTQQEDSAVYLCASSPTAVEAFFGQGTRLTVV.

Many counts were recorded for this clonotype. The rearrangement joins TRBV7-2 to TRBJ1-5; no reliable D call. Trimming cost V 2 bases and J 5 bases, with 16 bases left between them. Per the germline V gene, CDR1 is SGHTA and CDR2 is FQGNSA. CDR3 size: 16 residues. The CDR3 reads CASSLKADLIHQPQHF. The CDR3 DNA reads TGTGCCAGCAGCTTAAAGGCGGATCTAATCCATCAGCCCCAGCATTTT.

This clonotype was seen repeatedly, ten times or more. This chain connects TRBV12-3 or TRBV12-4 to TRBJ2-4; D unclear. Trimming removed 3 bases at V and 1 base at J, with 13 bases between. CDR3 length: 16 amino acids. CDR3 DNA: TGTGCCAGCAGTTTGACGGGCGCTCTGGCCAAAAACATTCAGTACTTC. Translating gives CASSLTGALAKNIQYF.